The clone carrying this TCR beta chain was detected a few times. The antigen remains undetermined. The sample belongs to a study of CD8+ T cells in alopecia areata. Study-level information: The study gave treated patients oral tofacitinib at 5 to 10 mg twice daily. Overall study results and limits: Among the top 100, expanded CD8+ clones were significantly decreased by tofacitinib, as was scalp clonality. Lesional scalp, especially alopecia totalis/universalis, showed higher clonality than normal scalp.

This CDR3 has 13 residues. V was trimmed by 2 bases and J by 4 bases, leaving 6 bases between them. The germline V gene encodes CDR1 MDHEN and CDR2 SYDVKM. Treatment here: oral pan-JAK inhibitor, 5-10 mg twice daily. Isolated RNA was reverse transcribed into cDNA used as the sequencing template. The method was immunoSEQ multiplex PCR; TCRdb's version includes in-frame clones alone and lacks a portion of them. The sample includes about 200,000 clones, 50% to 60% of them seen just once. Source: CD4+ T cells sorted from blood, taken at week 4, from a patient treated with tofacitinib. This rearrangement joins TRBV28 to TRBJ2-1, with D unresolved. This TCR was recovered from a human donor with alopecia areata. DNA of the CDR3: TGTGCCAGCAGTTTAGAACTTTACAATGAGCAGTTCTTC. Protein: CASSLELYNEQFF.